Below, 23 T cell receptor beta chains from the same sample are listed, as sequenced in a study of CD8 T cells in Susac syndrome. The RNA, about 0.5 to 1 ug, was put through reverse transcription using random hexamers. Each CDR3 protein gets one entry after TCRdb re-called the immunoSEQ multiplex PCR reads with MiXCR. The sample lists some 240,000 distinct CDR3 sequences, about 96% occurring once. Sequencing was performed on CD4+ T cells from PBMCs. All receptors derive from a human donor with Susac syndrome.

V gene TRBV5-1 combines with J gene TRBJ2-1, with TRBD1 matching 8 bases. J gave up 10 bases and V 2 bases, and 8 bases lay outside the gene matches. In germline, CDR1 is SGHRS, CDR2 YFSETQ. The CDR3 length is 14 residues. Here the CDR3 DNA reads TGCGCCAGCAGCTTTTCCTCGGACAGGGAGGAGCAGTTCTTC. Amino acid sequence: CASSFSSDREEQFF.

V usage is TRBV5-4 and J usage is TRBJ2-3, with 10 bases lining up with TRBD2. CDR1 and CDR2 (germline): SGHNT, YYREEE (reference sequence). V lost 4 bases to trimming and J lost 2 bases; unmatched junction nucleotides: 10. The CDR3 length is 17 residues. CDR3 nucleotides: TGTGCCAGCAGCCTGGGGAGGACTAGCGGACCCACAGATACGCAGTATTTT. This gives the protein CASSLGRTSGPTDTQYF.

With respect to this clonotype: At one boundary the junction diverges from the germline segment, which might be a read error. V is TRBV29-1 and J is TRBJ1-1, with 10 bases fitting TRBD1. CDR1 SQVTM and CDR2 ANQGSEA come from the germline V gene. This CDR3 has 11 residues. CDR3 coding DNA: TGTATCGGGACAGGGGCCACTGAAGCTTTCTTT. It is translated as CIGTGATEAFF.

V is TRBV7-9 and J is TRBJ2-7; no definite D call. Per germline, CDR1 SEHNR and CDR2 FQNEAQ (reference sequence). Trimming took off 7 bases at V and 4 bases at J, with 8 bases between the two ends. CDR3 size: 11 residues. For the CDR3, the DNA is TGTGCCAGCACCCGGTTGTACGAGCAGTACTTC. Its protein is CASTRLYEQYF.

In DNA form, the CDR3 reads TGCAGTGCTAGTCTCTCCAGAAACTCTGGAAACACCATATATTTT. Amino acids: CSASLSRNSGNTIYF. The chain uses TRBV20-1 and TRBJ1-3, with D unresolved. Germline-derived CDR1 and CDR2 are DFQATT and SNEGSKA (reference sequence). Trimming removed 3 bases from V and 0 bases from J, with 12 bases in between. CDR3 size: 15 residues.

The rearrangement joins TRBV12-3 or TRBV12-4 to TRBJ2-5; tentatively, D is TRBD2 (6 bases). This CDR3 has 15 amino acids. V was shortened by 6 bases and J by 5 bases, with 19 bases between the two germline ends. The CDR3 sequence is CASRFGPGEGETQYF. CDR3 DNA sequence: TGTGCCAGCAGGTTTGGCCCGGGAGAGGGGGAGACCCAGTACTTC.

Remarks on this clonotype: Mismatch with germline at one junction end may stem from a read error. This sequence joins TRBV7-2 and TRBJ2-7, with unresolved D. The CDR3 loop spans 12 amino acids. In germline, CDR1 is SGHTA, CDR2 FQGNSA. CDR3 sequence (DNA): TGTGCCAGCAGCACACTTTCGCCCGGACCCCACTTC. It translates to CASSTLSPGPHF.

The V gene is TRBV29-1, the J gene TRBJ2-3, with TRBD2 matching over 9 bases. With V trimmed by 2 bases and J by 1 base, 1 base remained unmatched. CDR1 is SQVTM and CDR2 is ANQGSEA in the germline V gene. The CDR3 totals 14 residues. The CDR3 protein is CSVEKREGTDTQYF. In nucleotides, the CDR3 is TGCAGCGTTGAAAAGCGGGAGGGCACAGATACGCAGTATTTT.

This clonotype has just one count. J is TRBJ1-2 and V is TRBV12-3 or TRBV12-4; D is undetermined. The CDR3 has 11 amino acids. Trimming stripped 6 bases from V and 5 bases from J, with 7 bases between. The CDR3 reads CASSYLYGYTF. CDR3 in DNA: TGTGCCAGCAGCTACCTATATGGCTACACCTTC.

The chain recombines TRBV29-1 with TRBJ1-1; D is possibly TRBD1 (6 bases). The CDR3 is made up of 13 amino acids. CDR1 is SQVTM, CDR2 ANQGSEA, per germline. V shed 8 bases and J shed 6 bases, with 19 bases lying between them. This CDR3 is CSLKGVGMAEAFF. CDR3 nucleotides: TGCAGCCTAAAGGGGGTGGGGATGGCTGAAGCTTTCTTT. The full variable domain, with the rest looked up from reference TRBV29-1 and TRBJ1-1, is SAVISQKPSRDICQRGTSLTIQCQVDSQVTMMFWYRQQPGQSLTLIATANQGSEATYESGFVIDKFPISRPNLTFSTLTVSNMSPEDSSIYLCSLKGVGMAEAFFGQGTRLTVV.

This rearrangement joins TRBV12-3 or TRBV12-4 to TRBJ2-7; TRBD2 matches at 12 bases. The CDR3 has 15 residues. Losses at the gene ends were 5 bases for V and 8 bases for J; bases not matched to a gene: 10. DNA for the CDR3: TGTGCCAGCAGTCTCGCGACTAGCGGGAGTTCTAAGCAGTACTTC. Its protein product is CASSLATSGSSKQYF.

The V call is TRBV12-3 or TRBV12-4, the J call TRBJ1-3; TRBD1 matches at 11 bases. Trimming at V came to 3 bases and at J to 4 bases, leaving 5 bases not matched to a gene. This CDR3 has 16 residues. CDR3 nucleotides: TGTGCCAGCAGTTTTGCGGACAGGGGGCCAGGAAACACCATATATTTT. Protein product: CASSFADRGPGNTIYF.

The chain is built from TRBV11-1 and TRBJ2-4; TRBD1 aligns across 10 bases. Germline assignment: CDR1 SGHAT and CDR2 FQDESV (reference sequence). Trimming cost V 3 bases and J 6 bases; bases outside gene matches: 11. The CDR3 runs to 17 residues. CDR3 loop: CASSFLRTGTGVNIQYF. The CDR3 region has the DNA TGTGCCAGCAGCTTTCTCAGAACCGGGACAGGGGTAAACATTCAGTACTTC.

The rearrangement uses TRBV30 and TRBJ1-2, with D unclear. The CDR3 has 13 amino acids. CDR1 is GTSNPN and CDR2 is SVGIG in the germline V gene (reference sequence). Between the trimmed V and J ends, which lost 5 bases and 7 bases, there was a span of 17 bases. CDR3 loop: CAWARGSDGGYTF. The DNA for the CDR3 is TGTGCCTGGGCTCGAGGCAGTGATGGTGGCTACACCTTC. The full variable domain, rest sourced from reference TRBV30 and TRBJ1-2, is SQTIHQWPATLVQPVGSPLSLECTVEGTSNPNLYWYRQAAGRGLQLLFYSVGIGQISSEVPQNLSASRPQDRQFILSSKKLLLSDSGFYLCAWARGSDGGYTFGSGTRLTVV.

The chain's CDR3 is CAWEVGNTEAFF. The CDR3 bases are TGTGCCTGGGAAGTGGGTAACACTGAAGCTTTCTTT. The V gene is TRBV30, the J gene TRBJ1-1; D not resolved. With 5 bases removed from V and 2 bases from J, the gap between germline ends came to 9 bases. Germline CDR1 reads GTSNPN; CDR2 reads SVGIG (reference sequence). This CDR3 spans 12 amino acids.

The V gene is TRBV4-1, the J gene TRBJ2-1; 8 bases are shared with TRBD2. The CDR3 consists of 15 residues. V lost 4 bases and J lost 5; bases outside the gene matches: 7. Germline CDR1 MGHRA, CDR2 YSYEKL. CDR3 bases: TGCGCCAGCAGCCGACGACTAGCGTTCCACAATGAGCAGTTCTTC. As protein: CASSRRLAFHNEQFF.

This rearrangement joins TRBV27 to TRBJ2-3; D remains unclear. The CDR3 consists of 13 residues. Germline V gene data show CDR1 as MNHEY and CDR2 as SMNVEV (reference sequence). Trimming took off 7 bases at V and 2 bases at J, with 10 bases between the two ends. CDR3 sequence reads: CASTSQFTDTQYF. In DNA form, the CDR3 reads TGTGCCAGCACCTCCCAGTTCACAGATACGCAGTATTTT.

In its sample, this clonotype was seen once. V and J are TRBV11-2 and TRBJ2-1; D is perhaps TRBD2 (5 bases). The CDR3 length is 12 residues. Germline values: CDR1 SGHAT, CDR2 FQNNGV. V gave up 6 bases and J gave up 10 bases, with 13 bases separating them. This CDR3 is CASRHGEMEQFF. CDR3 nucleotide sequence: TGTGCCAGCAGGCACGGGGAGATGGAGCAGTTCTTC.

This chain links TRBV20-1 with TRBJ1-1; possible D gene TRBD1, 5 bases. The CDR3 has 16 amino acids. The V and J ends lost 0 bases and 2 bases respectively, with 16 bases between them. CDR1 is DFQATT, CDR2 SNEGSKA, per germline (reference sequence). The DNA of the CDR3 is TGCAGTGCTAGAGATCTCTTGACCAGGGTAAACACTGAAGCTTTCTTT. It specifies CSARDLLTRVNTEAFF.

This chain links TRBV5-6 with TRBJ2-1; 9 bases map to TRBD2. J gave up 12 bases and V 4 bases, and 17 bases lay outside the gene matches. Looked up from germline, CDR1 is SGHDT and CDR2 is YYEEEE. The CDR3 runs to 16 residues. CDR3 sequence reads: CASSNPGLAEIRGQFF. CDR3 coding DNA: TGTGCCAGCAGCAACCCGGGACTAGCCGAAATTCGGGGGCAGTTCTTC.

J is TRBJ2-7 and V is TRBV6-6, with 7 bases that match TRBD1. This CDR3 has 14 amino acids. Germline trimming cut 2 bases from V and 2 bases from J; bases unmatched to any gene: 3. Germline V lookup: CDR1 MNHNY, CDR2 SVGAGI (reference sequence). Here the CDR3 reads CASSYRQGPYEQYF. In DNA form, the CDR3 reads TGTGCCAGCAGTTACCGACAGGGACCCTACGAGCAGTACTTC.

The CDR3 sequence: CASSDSGPTGELFF. CDR3 in DNA: TGTGCCAGCAGTGACTCAGGGCCCACCGGGGAGCTGTTTTTT. The chain joins TRBV25-1 to TRBJ2-2, with a weak D call TRBD1 (5 bases). The germline CDR1 and CDR2 sequences are MGHDK and SYGVNS. V was clipped by 3 bases and J by 4 bases, with 9 bases between them. The CDR3 covers 14 residues.

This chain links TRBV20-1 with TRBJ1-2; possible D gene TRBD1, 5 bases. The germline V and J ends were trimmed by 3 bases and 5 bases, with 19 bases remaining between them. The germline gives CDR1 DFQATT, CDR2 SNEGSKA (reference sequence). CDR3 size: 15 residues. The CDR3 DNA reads TGCAGTGCTAGTCTCCACAGCGGGGCCCCGTATGGCTACACCTTC. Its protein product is CSASLHSGAPYGYTF.